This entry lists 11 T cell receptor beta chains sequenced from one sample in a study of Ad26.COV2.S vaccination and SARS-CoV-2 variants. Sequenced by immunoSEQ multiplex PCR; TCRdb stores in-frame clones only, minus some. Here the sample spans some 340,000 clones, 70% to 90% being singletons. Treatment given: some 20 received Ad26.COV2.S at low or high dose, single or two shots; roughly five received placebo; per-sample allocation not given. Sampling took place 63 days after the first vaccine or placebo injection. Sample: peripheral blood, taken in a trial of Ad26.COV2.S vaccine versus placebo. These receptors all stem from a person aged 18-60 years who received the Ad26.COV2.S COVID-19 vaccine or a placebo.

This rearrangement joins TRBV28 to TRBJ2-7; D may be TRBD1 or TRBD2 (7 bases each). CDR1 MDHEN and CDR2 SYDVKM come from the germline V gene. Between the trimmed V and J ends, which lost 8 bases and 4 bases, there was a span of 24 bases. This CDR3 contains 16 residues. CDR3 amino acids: CASSLGGGGGKYEQYF. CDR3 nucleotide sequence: TGTGCCAGCTCCCTGGGAGGGGGCGGAGGAAAATACGAGCAGTACTTC.

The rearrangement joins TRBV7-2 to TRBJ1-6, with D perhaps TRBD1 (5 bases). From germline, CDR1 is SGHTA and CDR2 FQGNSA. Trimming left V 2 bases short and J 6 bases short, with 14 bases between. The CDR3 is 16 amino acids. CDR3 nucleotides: TGTGCCAGCAGCTTACGGATAGGGGTGGTTAATTCACCCCTCCACTTT. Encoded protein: CASSLRIGVVNSPLHF. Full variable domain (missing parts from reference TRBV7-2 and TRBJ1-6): GAGVSQSPSNKVTEKGKDVELRCDPISGHTALYWYRQSLGQGLEFLIYFQGNSAPDKSGLPSDRFSAERTGGSVSTLTIQRTQQEDSAVYLCASSLRIGVVNSPLHFGNGTRLTVT.

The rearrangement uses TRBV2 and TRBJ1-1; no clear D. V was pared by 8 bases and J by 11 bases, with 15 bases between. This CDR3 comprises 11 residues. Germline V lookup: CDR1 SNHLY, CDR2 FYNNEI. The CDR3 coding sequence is TGTGCCAGCGGCCCGCAGTTCTCGGCTTTCTTT. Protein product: CASGPQFSAFF. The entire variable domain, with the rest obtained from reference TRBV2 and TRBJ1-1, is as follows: EPEVTQTPSHQVTQMGQEVILRCVPISNHLYFYWYRQILGQKVEFLVSFYNNEISEKSEIFDDQFSVERPDGSNFTLKIRSTKLEDSAMYFCASGPQFSAFFGQGTRLTVV.

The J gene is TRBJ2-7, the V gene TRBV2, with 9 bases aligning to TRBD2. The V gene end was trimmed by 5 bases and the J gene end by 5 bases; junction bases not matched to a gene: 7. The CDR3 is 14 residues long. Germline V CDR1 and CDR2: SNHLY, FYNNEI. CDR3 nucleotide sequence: TGTGCCAGCAGTTACGGGACTAGCTTTAACGAGCAGTACTTC. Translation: CASSYGTSFNEQYF. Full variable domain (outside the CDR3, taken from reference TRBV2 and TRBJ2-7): EPEVTQTPSHQVTQMGQEVILRCVPISNHLYFYWYRQILGQKVEFLVSFYNNEISEKSEIFDDQFSVERPDGSNFTLKIRSTKLEDSAMYFCASSYGTSFNEQYFGPGTRLTVT.

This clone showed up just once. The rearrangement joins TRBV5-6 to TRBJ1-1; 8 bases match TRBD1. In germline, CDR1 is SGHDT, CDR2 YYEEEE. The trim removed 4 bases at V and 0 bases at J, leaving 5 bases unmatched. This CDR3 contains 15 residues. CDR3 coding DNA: TGTGCCAGCAGCCCCAGGACAGGGATGAACACTGAAGCTTTCTTT. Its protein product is CASSPRTGMNTEAFF.

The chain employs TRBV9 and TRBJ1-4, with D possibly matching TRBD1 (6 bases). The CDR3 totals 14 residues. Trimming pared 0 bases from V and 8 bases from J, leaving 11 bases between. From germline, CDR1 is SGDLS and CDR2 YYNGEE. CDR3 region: CASSVGAGAEKLFF. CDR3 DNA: TGTGCCAGCAGCGTAGGGGCAGGGGCAGAAAAACTGTTTTTT.

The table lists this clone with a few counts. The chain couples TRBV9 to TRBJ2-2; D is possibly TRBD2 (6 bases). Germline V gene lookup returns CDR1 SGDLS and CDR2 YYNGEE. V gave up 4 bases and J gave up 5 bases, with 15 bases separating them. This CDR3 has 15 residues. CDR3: CASSFRDLATGELFF. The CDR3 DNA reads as TGTGCCAGCAGCTTCCGCGACCTAGCGACCGGGGAGCTGTTTTTT.

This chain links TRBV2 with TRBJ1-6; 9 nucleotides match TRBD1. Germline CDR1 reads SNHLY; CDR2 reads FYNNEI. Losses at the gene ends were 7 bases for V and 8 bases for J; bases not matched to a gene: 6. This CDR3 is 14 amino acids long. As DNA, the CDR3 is TGTGCCAGCATGCCTACAGGGGGCGATTCACCCCTCCACTTT. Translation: CASMPTGGDSPLHF. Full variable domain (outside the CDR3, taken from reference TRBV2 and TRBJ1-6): EPEVTQTPSHQVTQMGQEVILRCVPISNHLYFYWYRQILGQKVEFLVSFYNNEISEKSEIFDDQFSVERPDGSNFTLKIRSTKLEDSAMYFCASMPTGGDSPLHFGNGTRLTVT.

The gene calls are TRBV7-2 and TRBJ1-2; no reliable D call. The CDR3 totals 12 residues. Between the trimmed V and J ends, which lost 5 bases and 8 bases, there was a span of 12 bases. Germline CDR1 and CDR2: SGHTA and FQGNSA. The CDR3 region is CASSQTGYGYTF. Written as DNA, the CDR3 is TGTGCCAGCAGCCAGACGGGCTACGGCTACACCTTC.

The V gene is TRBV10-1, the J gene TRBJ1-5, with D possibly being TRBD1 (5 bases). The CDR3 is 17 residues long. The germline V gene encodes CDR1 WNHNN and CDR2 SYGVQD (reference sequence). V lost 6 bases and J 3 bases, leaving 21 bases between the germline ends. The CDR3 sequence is CASRELTGLEDNQPQHF. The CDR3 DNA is TGCGCCAGCAGAGAACTCACAGGTCTAGAGGACAATCAGCCCCAGCATTTT.

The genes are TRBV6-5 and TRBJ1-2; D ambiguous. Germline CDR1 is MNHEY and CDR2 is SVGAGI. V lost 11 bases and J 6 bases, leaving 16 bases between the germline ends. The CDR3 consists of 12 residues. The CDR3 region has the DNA TGTGCCGGCTATCGACCGAACGATGGCTACACCTTC. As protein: CAGYRPNDGYTF.